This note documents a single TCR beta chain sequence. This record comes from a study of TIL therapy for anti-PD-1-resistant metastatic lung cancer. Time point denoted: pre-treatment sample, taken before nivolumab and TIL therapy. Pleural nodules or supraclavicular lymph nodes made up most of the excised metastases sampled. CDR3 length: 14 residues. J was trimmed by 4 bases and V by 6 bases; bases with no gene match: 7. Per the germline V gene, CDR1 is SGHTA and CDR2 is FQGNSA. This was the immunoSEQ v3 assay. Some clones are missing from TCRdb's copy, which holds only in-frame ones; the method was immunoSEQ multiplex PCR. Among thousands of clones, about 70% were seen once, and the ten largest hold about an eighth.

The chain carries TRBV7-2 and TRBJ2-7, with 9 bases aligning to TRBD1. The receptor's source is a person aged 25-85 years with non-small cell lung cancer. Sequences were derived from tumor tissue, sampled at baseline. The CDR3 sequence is CASRPGQGSYEQYF. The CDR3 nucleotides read TGTGCCAGCAGACCGGGACAGGGTTCGTACGAGCAGTACTTC.